This is a list of T cell receptor beta chains from one sample in a study of graft-versus-host responses after intestinal transplantation. Profiling relied on immunoSEQ multiplex PCR, and the TCRdb table lists in-frame clones only, not all of them. The sample has roughly 60,000 clones, approximately 90% seen once; the top ten hold 1.5% to 2%. Sequences were derived from PBMCs, sampled 26 days after transplant. All receptors derive from a human patient who received an intestinal transplant, so some T cells may come from the graft donor. Both conserved end residues are part of each CDR3. The D gene is left open where the match is weak. Expanded clones get a size class; other rows say once, few or many, or leave the size out.

>.|TRBD1|TRBV9|TRBJ1-6
CASSVAQQGGYNSPLHF
TGTGCCAGCAGCGTAGCTCAACAGGGGGGTTATAATTCACCCCTCCACTTT
>.|.|TRBV6-5|TRBJ2-3
CASSYSGADTQYF
TGTGCCAGCAGTTACTCCGGGGCAGATACGCAGTATTTT
>.|.|TRBV19|TRBJ1-5
CASNRDHFNQPQHF
TGTGCCAGTAACAGGGATCATTTCAATCAGCCCCAGCATTTT
>.|.|TRBV27|TRBJ2-7
CASSHQTGLAYEQYF
TGTGCCAGCAGTCACCAGACAGGACTCGCCTACGAGCAGTACTTC
>few|TRBD2|TRBV9|TRBJ2-1
CASGPGGEYNEQFF
TGTGCCAGCGGCCCCGGGGGGGAGTACAATGAGCAGTTCTTC
>once|TRBD1|TRBV28|TRBJ1-4
CASSTGQVGEKLFF
TGTGCCAGCAGCACAGGACAGGTCGGAGAAAAACTGTTTTTT
>.|.|TRBV9|TRBJ1-2
CASSVGGAKGNGYTF
TGTGCCAGCAGCGTTGGAGGGGCTAAGGGGAATGGCTACACCTTC
>.|.|TRBV27|TRBJ2-1
CATRPGSVGRNEQFF
TGTGCCACCAGACCCGGGAGTGTAGGACGCAATGAGCAGTTCTTC
>.|.|TRBV25-1|TRBJ2-3
CASSEYPRSSTDTQYF
TGTGCCAGCAGTGAATATCCGAGATCTAGCACAGATACGCAGTATTTT
>.|TRBD2|TRBV10-3|TRBJ2-1
CAISLAGSWDEQFF
TGTGCCATCAGTCTAGCGGGGTCATGGGATGAGCAGTTCTTC
>.|.|TRBV10-3|TRBJ2-3
CAVPSGSGSTDTQYF
TGTGCCGTCCCGTCGGGCAGCGGGAGCACAGATACGCAGTATTTT
>few|.|TRBV7-9|TRBJ1-4
CASSLQGTNEKLFF
TGTGCCAGCAGCTTACAGGGAACTAATGAAAAACTGTTTTTT
>.|TRBD1|TRBV6-1|TRBJ2-5
CASSVMATGGQETQYF
TGTGCCAGCAGTGTGATGGCGACAGGGGGCCAAGAGACCCAGTACTTC
>once|TRBD1|TRBV11-2|TRBJ2-1
CASSSVRGPYNEQFF
TGTGCCAGCAGCTCTGTCAGGGGGCCCTACAATGAGCAGTTCTTC
>.|TRBD1|TRBV4-3|TRBJ1-2
CASSRPGQGVYGYTF
TGCGCCAGCAGCCGCCCGGGACAGGGGGTCTATGGCTACACCTTC
>.|.|TRBV2|TRBJ2-3
CASIPGRDTDTQYF
TGTGCCAGCATCCCGGGCAGGGATACAGATACGCAGTATTTT
>.|.|TRBV28|TRBJ1-4
CASSPPTAINEKLFF
TGTGCCAGCAGTCCCCCGACAGCCATTAATGAAAAACTGTTTTTT
>.|TRBD1|TRBV7-9|TRBJ1-1
CASRPGGTEAFF
TGTGCCAGCAGGCCAGGGGGCACTGAAGCTTTCTTT
>.|TRBD1|TRBV27|TRBJ2-1
CASSWGTGGLYNEQFF
TGTGCCAGCAGTTGGGGGACAGGGGGTCTCTACAATGAGCAGTTCTTC
>once|TRBD1|TRBV5-1|TRBJ2-1
CASSPGQGATHEQFF
TGCGCCAGCAGCCCTGGACAGGGGGCGACCCATGAGCAGTTCTTC
>.|TRBD2|TRBV2|TRBJ2-3
CASSASGWADTQYF
TGTGCCAGCAGCGCTAGCGGTTGGGCAGATACGCAGTATTTT
>.|TRBD2|TRBV9|TRBJ2-3
CASSVAPTSESDTQYF
TGTGCCAGCAGCGTAGCACCGACTAGCGAATCAGATACGCAGTATTTT
>.|TRBD1|TRBV19|TRBJ1-1
CASSIVGQAPNTEAFF
TGTGCCAGTAGTATAGTGGGACAGGCGCCGAACACTGAAGCTTTCTTT
>.|.|TRBV29-1|TRBJ2-3
CSGGPGLNTDTQYF
TGCAGCGGTGGGCCGGGACTCAACACAGATACGCAGTATTTT
>.|TRBD1|TRBV9|TRBJ1-5
CASSVPIPGQGAMSNQPQHF
TGTGCCAGCAGCGTGCCCATTCCGGGACAGGGGGCGATGAGCAATCAGCCCCAGCATTTT
>.|.|TRBV6-1|TRBJ2-1
CASPELDSYNEQFF
TGTGCCAGTCCGGAGCTGGACTCCTACAATGAGCAGTTCTTC
>.|.|TRBV28|TRBJ1-1
CASSYPQDRKAFF
TGTGCCAGCAGTTACCCGCAAGACAGGAAAGCTTTCTTT
>.|.|TRBV5-1|TRBJ1-4
CASSRQRDEKLFF
TGCGCCAGCAGCCGACAGAGAGATGAAAAACTGTTTTTT
>.|TRBD1|TRBV2|TRBJ1-1
CASTTGGPNTEAFF
TGTGCCAGTACCACAGGGGGGCCTAACACTGAAGCTTTCTTT
>.|TRBD2|TRBV11-2|TRBJ2-3
CASSHSTSGGARDTQYF
TGTGCCAGCAGCCACTCCACTAGCGGGGGGGCGAGAGATACGCAGTATTTT
>.|TRBD1|TRBV5-6|TRBJ1-1
CASSLATGQGAEAFF
TGTGCCAGCAGCTTGGCGACGGGACAGGGGGCTGAAGCTTTCTTT
>.|TRBD1|TRBV27|TRBJ1-2
CASSSTGSGYTF
TGTGCCAGCAGTTCGACAGGGAGCGGCTACACCTTC
>.|.|TRBV7-3|TRBJ2-2
CASSLDTSYTGELFF
TGTGCCAGCAGCCTCGACACCTCTTACACCGGGGAGCTGTTTTTT
>.|.|TRBV10-3|TRBJ2-1
CAISESRREVSYNEQFF
TGTGCCATCAGTGAGTCGAGGAGGGAAGTGTCCTACAATGAGCAGTTCTTC
>.|TRBD1|TRBV10-3|TRBJ2-1
CAISGRDRAPNEQFF
TGTGCCATCAGTGGCCGGGACAGGGCCCCAAATGAGCAGTTCTTC
>.|.|TRBV5-1|TRBJ1-1
CASSLWGENTEAFF
TGCGCCAGCAGCTTGTGGGGGGAGAACACTGAAGCTTTCTTT
>.|.|TRBV6-5|TRBJ1-6
CASSPDSSYNSPLHF
TGTGCCAGCAGTCCGGACAGCTCCTATAATTCACCCCTCCACTTT
>.|.|TRBV27|TRBJ2-2
CASSILRGELFF
TGTGCCAGCAGTATCCTGCGGGGGGAGCTGTTTTTT
>.|.|TRBV19|TRBJ2-1
CASSIGGAPDEQFF
TGTGCCAGTAGTATTGGCGGGGCCCCGGATGAGCAGTTCTTC
>.|TRBD2|TRBV27|TRBJ2-1
CASSLWTSNNEQFF
TGTGCCAGCAGTCTTTGGACTAGCAACAATGAGCAGTTCTTC
>.|.|TRBV19|TRBJ2-2
CASSAREEVGELFF
TGTGCCAGTAGTGCCAGGGAGGAGGTCGGGGAGCTGTTTTTT
>.|.|TRBV7-6|TRBJ1-2
CASSLASSGEGYTF
TGTGCCAGCAGCTTAGCGTCTTCAGGGGAAGGCTACACCTTC
>.|TRBD2|TRBV15|TRBJ2-7
CATSREGGDLSFGEQYF
TGTGCCACCAGCAGAGAGGGGGGGGACCTGAGTTTTGGAGAGCAGTACTTC
>.|.|TRBV6-1|TRBJ1-4
CASSGREEEKLFF
TGTGCCAGCAGCGGCAGGGAAGAGGAAAAACTGTTTTTT
>.|.|TRBV9|TRBJ1-6
CASSVAGGSYNSPLHF
TGTGCCAGCAGCGTAGCTGGAGGATCCTATAATTCACCCCTCCACTTT
>.|TRBD2|TRBV27|TRBJ2-1
CASSSTSGEIYNEQFF
TGTGCCAGCAGCTCCACTAGCGGTGAGATATACAATGAGCAGTTCTTC
>.|TRBD1|TRBV9|TRBJ1-2
CASSVGSGGGYTF
TGTGCCAGCAGCGTAGGTTCAGGGGGTGGCTACACCTTC
>few|TRBD1|TRBV10-3|TRBJ2-2
CATEDRGTNTGELFF
TGTGCCACCGAGGACAGGGGGACTAACACCGGGGAGCTGTTTTTT
>.|.|TRBV28|TRBJ2-7
CATERRSYEQYF
TGTGCCACCGAGAGGAGATCCTACGAGCAGTACTTC
>.|TRBD1|TRBV19|TRBJ1-5
CASSFGNRGPNQPQHF
TGTGCCAGTAGTTTCGGGAACAGGGGGCCCAATCAGCCCCAGCATTTT
>.|.|TRBV28|TRBJ1-1
CASSFRTPGGTEAFF
TGTGCCAGCAGTTTCAGAACTCCGGGCGGGACTGAAGCTTTCTTT
>.|TRBD1|TRBV5-5|TRBJ2-5
CASSYQDRGVQETQYF
TGTGCCAGCAGCTATCAGGACAGGGGAGTCCAAGAGACCCAGTACTTC
>.|.|TRBV7-9|TRBJ2-6
CASSWSSGANVLTF
TGTGCCAGCAGTTGGAGCTCTGGGGCCAACGTCCTGACTTTC
>.|TRBD1|TRBV5-4|TRBJ1-1
CASSPGQGLKNTEAFF
TGTGCCAGCAGCCCAGGACAGGGGTTGAAGAACACTGAAGCTTTCTTT
>.|TRBD2|TRBV9|TRBJ2-5
CASSAAPGLAGDARETQYF
TGTGCCAGCAGCGCCGCGCCGGGACTAGCGGGAGACGCCAGGGAGACCCAGTACTTC
>.|.|TRBV5-1|TRBJ2-7
CASSQAQSILREEQYF
TGCGCCAGCAGCCAGGCTCAGTCTATACTACGGGAGGAGCAGTACTTC
>.|.|TRBV5-4|TRBJ2-7
CASSLALVPRGNYEQYF
TGTGCCAGCAGCTTGGCCTTAGTTCCACGGGGGAACTACGAGCAGTACTTC